The present T cell receptor beta chain was sequenced within a study of patients and donors after allogeneic stem cell transplantation (dated by TCRdb to between 2020 and 2021). Libraries were prepared through RT-PCR. Sequencing relied on a NextSeq 550. TCRdb reanalyzed the raw reads on its own, using fastp at Q25 for trimming and MiXCR for clone calling, and kept in-frame beta chains. Every distinct CDR3 protein forms one entry, paired with its most common genes and DNA. In this sample the table shows roughly 26,000 distinct CDR3 sequences, over 7% of which occur a single time. The ten top clones hold 45% to 60% of the sample. Per the germline V gene, KGHSH is the CDR1 and LQKENI is the CDR2. Counted from cysteine to phenylalanine, this CDR3 has 16 amino acids. Left in the record is the CDR3 DNA by itself, 48 bases read in frame from the first base. V sheds 0 bases and J sheds 3 bases, leaving 15 bases between their ends.

This clonotype was found many times. Its antigen specificity is not known. Nothing much larger sits one base from this clone, and base qualities are not available. The sample consisted of blood, either unsorted or a sorted T cell fraction (not recorded which). The receptor's source is a human donor who was either an allogeneic HSCT recipient or a stem cell or donor lymphocyte infusion donor (not recorded which). It is not recorded whose cells these are; they may come from a transplant donor. The chain is made from TRBV18 and TRBJ2-7; 5 matching bases give a weak D call of TRBD1. The CDR3 amino acid sequence is: CASSPPGLRGFYEQYF. The DNA is TGTGCCAGCTCACCACCTGGTTTAAGGGGCTTCTACGAGCAGTACTTC.